Sequencing of this T cell receptor (beta chain) was carried out in a study of blood T cell repertoires in COVID-19. Study at large: Spain, Italy and the United States supplied samples that represented acute and convalescent COVID-19. From T cells, B-cell-depleted T cells, or PBMCs came the material, which was cDNA or gDNA.

Trimming took off 10 bases at V and 0 bases at J, with 20 bases between the two ends. This CDR3 contains 16 residues. The germline gives CDR1 SNHLY, CDR2 FYNNEI. In the original workflow: Counts of nucleated cells, estimated from reference gene primer amplification, were obtained. The protocol was immunoSEQ multiplex PCR, while the TCRdb copy is restricted to in-frame clones and leaves out a portion. The V and J calls and clone size come from that table; D and trimming were worked out from the DNA. Among some 49,000 clones listed, around 86% were seen once. The clonotype originates from a human donor in a cohort sampled during active COVID-19. The sequenced sample consisted of peripheral blood. V gene TRBV2 combines with J gene TRBJ2-3; tentative D call: TRBD1 (6 bases). The CDR3 region has the DNA TGTGCCACGAAAAGGACAGTGGATACTAGCACAGATACGCAGTATTTT. Translation gives CATKRTVDTSTDTQYF. Complete variable domain (other parts from reference TRBV2 and TRBJ2-3): EPEVTQTPSHQVTQMGQEVILRCVPISNHLYFYWYRQILGQKVEFLVSFYNNEISEKSEIFDDQFSVERPDGSNFTLKIRSTKLEDSAMYFCATKRTVDTSTDTQYFGPGTRLTVL.